This T cell receptor (beta chain) was identified in a study of cytomegalovirus exposure and HLA in healthy donors. The overall study: Unique TCRs from HLA-typed donors, roughly 89 million of them, were held in an early data release.

Overall study findings and caveats: Earlier analysis yielded a pattern in which most TCR beta V segments were productive about 90% or about 30% of the time.

V was shortened by 3 bases and J by 9 bases, with 15 bases between the two germline ends. The length of the CDR3 is 14 residues. The germline CDR1 and CDR2 sequences are MRHNA and SNTAGT. For this clone: Its antigen is undetermined.

Both 60 Vbeta primers and 13 Jbeta primers went into the PCR. Using immunoSEQ multiplex PCR, the repertoire was profiled, and TCRdb retains in-frame clones only, with some absent. The specimen's table records about 140,000 clones. Sequenced input: PBMCs. This TCR was sampled from a woman between 18 and 29 years old in good health and CMV-seronegative. The chain couples TRBV6-4 to TRBJ1-5; D gene unclear. DNA of the CDR3: TGTGCCAGCAGTGATACAGTCGGTCCATGGCCCCAGCATTTT. Its translation: CASSDTVGPWPQHF.